This T cell receptor beta chain was documented in a study of T cell clones after liver transplantation (dated by TCRdb to the late 2010s). Context from the whole study: The samples were obtained from ITN030ST, a randomized trial that attempted immunosuppression withdrawal within 2 years after liver transplantation. Donor-reactive T cell clones were identified by TCRbeta sequencing following a pre-transplant mixed lymphocyte reaction and were subsequently tracked in post-transplant blood. Third party-reactive TCRbeta sequences were also identified from pre-transplant MLRs to serve as an antigen-independent comparator for donor-reactive sequences. Of the eight recipients, three were HCV-positive, while the remaining recipients had been transplanted for non-autoimmune, non-viral indications. Subjects received no induction therapy and standard immunosuppression until randomization at 12-24 months post-transplant. Tolerance was defined as complete immunosuppression withdrawal for at least one year with no rise in liver enzymes beyond twice the upper limit of normal. Blood samples were collected pre-transplant, pre-randomization before withdrawal, and post-randomization after either complete withdrawal or failed withdrawal. The study cohort included 8 liver transplant recipients, of whom 3 were classified as tolerant and 5 as non-tolerant.

A note on this clone: The antigen this receptor binds is unknown. Nothing much larger sits one base from this clone, and base qualities are not available.

Frozen genomic DNA underwent high-throughput TCRbeta CDR3 sequencing by immunoSEQ, including PCR amplification, mapping, bias correction and internal controls. The original pipeline was this. Productive rearrangements were kept, and unique TCRbeta sequences were defined by CDR3 nucleotide sequence plus V and J gene. For classification of a sequence as donor-reactive, at least 5-fold expansion in CFSE-low cells relative to unstimulated pre-transplant cells and a frequency of at least 0.01% were required. Minimum frequency thresholds were set for each subject on the basis of the unstimulated sample with the lowest template count, so that a detection power of at least 90% was ensured. Jensen-Shannon divergence between the top 1000 TCRbeta sequences after and before transplant was used to measure repertoire turnover. Changes in detection of donor-reactive sequences were assessed with two-sided Fisher's exact tests. Held by TCRdb, this immuneACCESS table contains in-frame sequences only and omits some clones. Under half of the omission traces to an unresolved V gene where checked; the cause of the rest is unknown. D and trimming were read from the DNA, whereas the V and J calls and clone size are those reported in that table. This sample is represented by around 9,100 clones; about 80% of them were singletons. The top ten clonotypes cover about 20% of the sample.

V drops 2 bases and J drops 6 bases, leaving 7 bases in between. The CDR3 measures 12 amino acids from cysteine to phenylalanine. Only the CDR3 portion is preserved as DNA: 36 bases, with reading frame beginning at the first base. Taken from the germline V gene, the CDR1 and CDR2 loops are SGHRS and YFSETQ. General study outcomes and caveats: Donor-reactive sequences decreased more than third party-reactive sequences, which suggests partial antigen-specific deletion that was not related to withdrawal success. When repertoire turnover was accounted for, significantly reduced detection of donor-reactive sequences was found in 7 of 8 subjects for CD4 and in 8 of 8 subjects for CD8. Low numbers of available donor cells limited the measurable donor-reactive repertoire in two subjects. Conclusions were preliminary, limited by small, heterogeneous patient numbers and non-standardized post-transplant time points. Because no allograft tissue specimens were available, donor-reactive T cells may have migrated into the graft instead of being deleted. A significant post-transplant decrease in circulating donor-reactive CD4 TCRbeta sequences was observed in most of the 8 subjects, irrespective of tolerance or HCV status.

In light of the paper, this sample's time point label describes: pre-transplant. Unstimulated PBMCs, after thawing, were stained for CD3, CD4 and CD8 and then FACS-sorted into CD3+CD4+ and CD3+CD8+ populations. Randomization to immunosuppression withdrawal applied to every one of the 8 studied subjects. The Qiagen DNeasy Blood and Tissue Kit was used for genomic DNA isolation. The TCR sequence derives from a human donor who received a liver transplant. Recombination linked TRBV5-1 to TRBJ2-3; the D gene is not confidently resolved. The sample consisted of CD8+ T cells from blood, taken before liver transplant. Here is the DNA: TGCGCCAGCAGCTTAATAGGGGATACGCAGTATTTT. Translation gives CASSLIGDTQYF.